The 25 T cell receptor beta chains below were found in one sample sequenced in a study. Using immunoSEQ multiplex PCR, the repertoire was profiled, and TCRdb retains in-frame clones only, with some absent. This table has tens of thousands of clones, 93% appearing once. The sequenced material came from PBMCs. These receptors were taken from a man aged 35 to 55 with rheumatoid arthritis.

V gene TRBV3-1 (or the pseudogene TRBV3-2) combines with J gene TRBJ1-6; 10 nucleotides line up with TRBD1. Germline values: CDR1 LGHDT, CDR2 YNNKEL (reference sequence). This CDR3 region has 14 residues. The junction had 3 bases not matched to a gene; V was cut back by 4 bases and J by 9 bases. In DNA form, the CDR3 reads TGTGCCAGCAGCCGGGACAGGGGTTCTTCACCCCTCCACTTT. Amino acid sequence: CASSRDRGSSPLHF.

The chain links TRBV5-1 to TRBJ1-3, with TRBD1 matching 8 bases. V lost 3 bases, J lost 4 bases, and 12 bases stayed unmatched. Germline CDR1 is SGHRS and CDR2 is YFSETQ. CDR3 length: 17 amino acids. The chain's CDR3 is CASSYGPTGAQGNTIYF. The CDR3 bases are TGCGCCAGCAGCTACGGGCCGACAGGGGCGCAGGGAAACACCATATATTTT.

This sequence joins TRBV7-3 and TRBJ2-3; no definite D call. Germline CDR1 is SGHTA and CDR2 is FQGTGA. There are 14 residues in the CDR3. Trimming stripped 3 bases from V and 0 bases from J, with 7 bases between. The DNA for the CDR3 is TGTGCCAGCAGCTTGGGGATTAGCACAGATACGCAGTATTTT. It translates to CASSLGISTDTQYF.

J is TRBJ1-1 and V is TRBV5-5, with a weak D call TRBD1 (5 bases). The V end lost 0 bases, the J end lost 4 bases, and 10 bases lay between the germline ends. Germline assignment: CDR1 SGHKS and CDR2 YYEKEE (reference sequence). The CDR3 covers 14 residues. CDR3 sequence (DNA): TGTGCCAGCAGCTTGGTGGGACTGGGCACTGAAGCTTTCTTT. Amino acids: CASSLVGLGTEAFF.

CDR3 amino acids: CASSPPGLAGGLNTGELFF. The DNA of the CDR3 is TGTGCCAGCTCACCCCCAGGACTAGCGGGGGGTCTGAACACCGGGGAGCTGTTTTTT. The J gene is TRBJ2-2, the V gene TRBV18; 14 bases map to TRBD2. Germline lookup yields CDR1 KGHSH and CDR2 LQKENI. CDR3 size: 19 residues. V dropped 3 bases and J dropped 1; count of bases not matched to a gene: 7. The full variable domain, in which reference TRBV18 and TRBJ2-2 provide the parts outside the CDR3, is NAGVMQNPRHLVRRRGQEARLRCSPMKGHSHVYWYRQLPEEGLKFMVYLQKENIIDESGMPKERFSAEFPKEGPSILRIQQVVRGDSAAYFCASSPPGLAGGLNTGELFFGEGSRLTVL.

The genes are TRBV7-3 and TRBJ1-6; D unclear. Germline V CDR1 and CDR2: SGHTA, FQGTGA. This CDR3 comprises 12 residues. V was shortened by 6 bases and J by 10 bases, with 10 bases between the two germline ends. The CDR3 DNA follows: TGTGCCAGCAGTTTCGGGAACTCACCCCTCCACTTT. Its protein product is CASSFGNSPLHF. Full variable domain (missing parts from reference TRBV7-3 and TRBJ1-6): GAGVSQTPSNKVTEKGKYVELRCDPISGHTALYWYRQSLGQGPEFLIYFQGTGAADDSGLPNDRFFAVRPEGSVSTLKIQRTERGDSAVYLCASSFGNSPLHFGNGTRLTVT.

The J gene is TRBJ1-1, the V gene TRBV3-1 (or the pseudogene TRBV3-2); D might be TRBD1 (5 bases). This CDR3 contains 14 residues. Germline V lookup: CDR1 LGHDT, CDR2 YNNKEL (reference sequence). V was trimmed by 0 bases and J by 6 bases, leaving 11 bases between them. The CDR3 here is CASSQEVRGAEAFF. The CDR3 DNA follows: TGTGCCAGCAGCCAAGAGGTGCGGGGGGCTGAAGCTTTCTTT.

This chain's CDR3 is CASSLDLAIEQYF. CDR3 DNA: TGTGCCAGCAGCTTGGATCTCGCTATCGAGCAGTACTTC. The gene calls are TRBV5-6 and TRBJ2-7; D is unclear. The CDR3 length is 13 residues. The germline gives CDR1 SGHDT, CDR2 YYEEEE. The V end was cut by 0 bases, the J end by 6 bases, with 10 bases between.

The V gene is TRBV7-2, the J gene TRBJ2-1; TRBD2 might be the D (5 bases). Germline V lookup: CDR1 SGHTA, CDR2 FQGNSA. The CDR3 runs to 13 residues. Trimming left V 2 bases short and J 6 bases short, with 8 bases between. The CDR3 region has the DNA TGTGCCAGCAGCTTAATGAGGGCCAATGAGCAGTTCTTC. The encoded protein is CASSLMRANEQFF. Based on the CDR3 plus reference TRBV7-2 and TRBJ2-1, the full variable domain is GAGVSQSPSNKVTEKGKDVELRCDPISGHTALYWYRQSLGQGLEFLIYFQGNSAPDKSGLPSDRFSAERTGGSVSTLTIQRTQQEDSAVYLCASSLMRANEQFFGPGTRLTVL.

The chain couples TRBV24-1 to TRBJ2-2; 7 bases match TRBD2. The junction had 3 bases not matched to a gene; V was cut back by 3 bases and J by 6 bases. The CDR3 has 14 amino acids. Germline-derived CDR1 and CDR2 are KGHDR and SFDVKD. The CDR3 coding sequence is TGTGCCACCAGTGATCATGGACTAGCCGGGGAGCTGTTTTTT. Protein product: CATSDHGLAGELFF.

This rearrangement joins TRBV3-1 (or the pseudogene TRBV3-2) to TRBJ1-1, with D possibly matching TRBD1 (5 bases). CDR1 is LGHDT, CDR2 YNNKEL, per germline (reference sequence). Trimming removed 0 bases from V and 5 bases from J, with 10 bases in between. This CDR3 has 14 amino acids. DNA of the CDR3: TGTGCCAGCAGCCAAGATGGCAGGGTGACTGAAGCTTTCTTT. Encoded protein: CASSQDGRVTEAFF.

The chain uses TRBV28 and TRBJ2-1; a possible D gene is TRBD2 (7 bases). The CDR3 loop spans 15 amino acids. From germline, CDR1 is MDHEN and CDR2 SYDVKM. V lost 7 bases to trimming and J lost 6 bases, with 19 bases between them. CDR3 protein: CASTPGGTTGNEQFF. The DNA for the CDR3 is TGTGCCAGCACCCCGGGGGGCACGACGGGCAATGAGCAGTTCTTC.

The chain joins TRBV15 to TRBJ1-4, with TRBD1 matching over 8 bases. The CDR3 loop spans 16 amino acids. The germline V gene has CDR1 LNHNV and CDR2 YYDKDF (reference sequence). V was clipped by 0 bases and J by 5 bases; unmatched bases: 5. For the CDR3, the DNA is TGTGCCACCAGCAGAGATCAGGGGGCGCTAAATGAAAAACTGTTTTTT. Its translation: CATSRDQGALNEKLFF.

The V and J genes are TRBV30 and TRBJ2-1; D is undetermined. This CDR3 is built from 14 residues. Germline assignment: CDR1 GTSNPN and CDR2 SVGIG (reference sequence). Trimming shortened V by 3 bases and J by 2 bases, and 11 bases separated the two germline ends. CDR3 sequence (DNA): TGTGCCTGGAGCGAAGGGCTAGCCTACAATGAGCAGTTCTTC. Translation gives CAWSEGLAYNEQFF.

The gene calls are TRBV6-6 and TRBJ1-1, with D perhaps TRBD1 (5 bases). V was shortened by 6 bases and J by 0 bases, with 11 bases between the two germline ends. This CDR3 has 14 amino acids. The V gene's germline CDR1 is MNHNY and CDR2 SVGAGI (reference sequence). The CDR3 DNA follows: TGTGCCAGCAGCAAAGACAGAATGAACACTGAAGCTTTCTTT. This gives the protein CASSKDRMNTEAFF.

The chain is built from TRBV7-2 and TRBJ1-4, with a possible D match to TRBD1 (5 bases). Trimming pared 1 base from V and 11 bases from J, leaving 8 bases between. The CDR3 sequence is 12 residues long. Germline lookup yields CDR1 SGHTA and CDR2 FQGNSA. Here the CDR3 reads CASSLDRSKLFF. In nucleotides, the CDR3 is TGTGCCAGCAGCTTAGACAGGAGCAAACTGTTTTTT.

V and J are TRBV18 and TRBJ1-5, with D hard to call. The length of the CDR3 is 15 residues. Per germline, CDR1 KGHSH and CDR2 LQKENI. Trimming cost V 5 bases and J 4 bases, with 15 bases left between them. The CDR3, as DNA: TGTGCCAGCTCAGCGGGTGACACTAATAATCAGCCCCAGCATTTT. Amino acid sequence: CASSAGDTNNQPQHF.

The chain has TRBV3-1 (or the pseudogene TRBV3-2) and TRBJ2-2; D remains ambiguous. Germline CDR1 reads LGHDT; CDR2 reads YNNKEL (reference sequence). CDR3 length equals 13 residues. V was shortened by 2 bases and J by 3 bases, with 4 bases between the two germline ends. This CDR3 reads CASSQRDTGELFF. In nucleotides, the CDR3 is TGTGCCAGCAGCCAAAGGGACACCGGGGAGCTGTTTTTT.

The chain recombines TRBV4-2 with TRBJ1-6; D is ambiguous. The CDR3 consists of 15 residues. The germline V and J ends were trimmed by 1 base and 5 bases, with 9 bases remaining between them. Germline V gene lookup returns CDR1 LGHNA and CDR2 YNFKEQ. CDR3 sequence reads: CASSQGARNNSPLHF. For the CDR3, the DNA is TGTGCCAGCAGCCAAGGCGCAAGAAATAATTCACCCCTCCACTTT.

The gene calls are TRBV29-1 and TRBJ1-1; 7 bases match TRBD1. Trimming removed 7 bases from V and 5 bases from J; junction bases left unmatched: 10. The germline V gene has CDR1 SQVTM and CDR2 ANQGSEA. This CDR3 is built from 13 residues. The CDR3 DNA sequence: TGCAGCGCCCTCGGACAGGTGGGAACTGAAGCTTTCTTT. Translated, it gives CSALGQVGTEAFF.

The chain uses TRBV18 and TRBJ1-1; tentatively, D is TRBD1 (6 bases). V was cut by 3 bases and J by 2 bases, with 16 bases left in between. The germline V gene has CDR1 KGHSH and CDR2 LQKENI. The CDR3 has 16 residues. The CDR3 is CASSPGFDRFNTEAFF. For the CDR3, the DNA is TGTGCCAGCTCACCCGGTTTTGACAGGTTTAACACTGAAGCTTTCTTT.

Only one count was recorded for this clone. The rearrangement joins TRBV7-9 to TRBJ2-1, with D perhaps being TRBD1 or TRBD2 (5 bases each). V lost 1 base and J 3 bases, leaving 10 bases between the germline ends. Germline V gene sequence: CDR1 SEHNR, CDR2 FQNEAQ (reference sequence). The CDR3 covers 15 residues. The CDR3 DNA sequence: TGTGCCAGCAGCTTAGTGAGGGGAAACTACAATGAGCAGTTCTTC. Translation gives CASSLVRGNYNEQFF.

CDR3 sequence (DNA): TGCGCCAGCAGCCAGGGACCTTATAGCAATCAGCCCCAGCATTTT. Protein product: CASSQGPYSNQPQHF. The chain uses TRBV4-1 and TRBJ1-5; maybe TRBD1 (5 bases). The CDR3 is 15 amino acids. From germline, CDR1 is MGHRA and CDR2 YSYEKL. V was pared by 3 bases and J by 0 bases, with 9 bases between.

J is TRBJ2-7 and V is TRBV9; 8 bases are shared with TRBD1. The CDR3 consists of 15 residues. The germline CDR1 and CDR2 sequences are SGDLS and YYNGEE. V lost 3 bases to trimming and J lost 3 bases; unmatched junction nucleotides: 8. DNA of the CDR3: TGTGCCAGCAGCGAACAGGGGGGACGGATCTACGAGCAGTACTTC. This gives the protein CASSEQGGRIYEQYF. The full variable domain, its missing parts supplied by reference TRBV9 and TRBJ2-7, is DSGVTQTPKHLITATGQRVTLRCSPRSGDLSVYWYQQSLDQGLQFLIQYYNGEERAKGNILERFSAQQFPDLHSELNLSSLELGDSALYFCASSEQGGRIYEQYFGPGTRLTVT.

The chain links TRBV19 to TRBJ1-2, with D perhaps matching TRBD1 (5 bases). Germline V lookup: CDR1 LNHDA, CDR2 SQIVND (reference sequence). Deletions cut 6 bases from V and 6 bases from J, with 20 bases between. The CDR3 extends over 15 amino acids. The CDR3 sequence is CASREREGKIDGYTF. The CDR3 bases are TGTGCCAGTAGGGAACGGGAGGGGAAAATCGATGGCTACACCTTC.